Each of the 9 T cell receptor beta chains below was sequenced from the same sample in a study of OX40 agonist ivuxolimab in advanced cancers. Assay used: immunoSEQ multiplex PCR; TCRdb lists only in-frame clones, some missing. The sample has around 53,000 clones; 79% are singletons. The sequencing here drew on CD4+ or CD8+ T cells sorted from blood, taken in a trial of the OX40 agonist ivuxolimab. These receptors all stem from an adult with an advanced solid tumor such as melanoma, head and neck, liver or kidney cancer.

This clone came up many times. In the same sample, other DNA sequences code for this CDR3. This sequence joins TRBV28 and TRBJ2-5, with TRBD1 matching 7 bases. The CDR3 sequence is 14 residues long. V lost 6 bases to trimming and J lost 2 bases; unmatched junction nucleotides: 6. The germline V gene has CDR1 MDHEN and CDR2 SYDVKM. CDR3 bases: TGTGCCAGCAGCAAAGGGGGCAGACAAGAGACCCAGTACTTC. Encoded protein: CASSKGGRQETQYF.

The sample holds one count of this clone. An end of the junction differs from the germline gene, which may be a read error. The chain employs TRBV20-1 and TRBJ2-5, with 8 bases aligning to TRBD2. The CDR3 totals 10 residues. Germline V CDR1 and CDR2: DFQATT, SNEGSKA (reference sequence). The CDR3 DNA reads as TGTACACCGGGGGGGGAGACCCAGTACTTC. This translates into CTPGGETQYF.

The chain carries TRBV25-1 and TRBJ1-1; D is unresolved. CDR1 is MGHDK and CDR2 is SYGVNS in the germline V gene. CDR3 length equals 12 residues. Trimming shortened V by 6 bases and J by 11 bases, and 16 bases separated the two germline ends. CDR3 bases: TGTGCCAGCAGCCCGACCGCGGCCGGGGCTTTCTTT. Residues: CASSPTAAGAFF.

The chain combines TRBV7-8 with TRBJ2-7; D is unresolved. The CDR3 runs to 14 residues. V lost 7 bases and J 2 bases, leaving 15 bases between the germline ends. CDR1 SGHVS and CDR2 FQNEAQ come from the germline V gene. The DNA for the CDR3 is TGTGCCAGCACCCCCCGGGCAGCAGCCTACGAGCAGTACTTC. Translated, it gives CASTPRAAAYEQYF.

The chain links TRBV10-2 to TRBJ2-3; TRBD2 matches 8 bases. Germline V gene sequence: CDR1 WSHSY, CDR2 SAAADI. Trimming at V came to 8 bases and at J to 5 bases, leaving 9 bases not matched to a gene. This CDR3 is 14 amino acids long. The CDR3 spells CASSRGGVQDTQYF. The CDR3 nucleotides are TGCGCCAGCTCTCGGGGGGGGGTGCAAGATACGCAGTATTTT.

In DNA, the CDR3 is TGTGCCAGCAGTTCCCAGGACAACAGGCTGTTTTTT. It yields the protein CASSSQDNRLFF. The chain recombines TRBV27 with TRBJ2-2; tentative D call: TRBD1 (5 bases). This CDR3 has 12 residues. V lost 4 bases and J lost 13, with 13 bases in between. Germline CDR1 reads MNHEY; CDR2 reads SMNVEV (reference sequence).

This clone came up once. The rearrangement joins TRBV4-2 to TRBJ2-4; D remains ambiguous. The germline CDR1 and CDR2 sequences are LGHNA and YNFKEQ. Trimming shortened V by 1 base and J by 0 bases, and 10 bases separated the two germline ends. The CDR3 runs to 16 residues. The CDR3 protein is CASSQARTLAKNIQYF. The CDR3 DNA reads TGTGCCAGCAGCCAAGCCCGGACCCTAGCCAAAAACATTCAGTACTTC.

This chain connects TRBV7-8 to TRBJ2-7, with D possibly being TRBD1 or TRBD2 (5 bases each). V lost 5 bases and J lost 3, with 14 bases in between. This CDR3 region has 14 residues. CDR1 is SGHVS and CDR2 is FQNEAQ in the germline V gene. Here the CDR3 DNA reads TGTGCCAGCAGCCCAGGGCTAGCCGTCTACGAGCAGTACTTC. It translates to CASSPGLAVYEQYF. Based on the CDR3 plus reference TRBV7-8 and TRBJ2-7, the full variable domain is GAGVSQSPRYKVAKRGQDVALRCDPISGHVSLFWYQQALGQGPEFLTYFQNEAQLDKSGLPSDRFFAERPEGSVSTLKIQRTQQEDSAVYLCASSPGLAVYEQYFGPGTRLTVT.

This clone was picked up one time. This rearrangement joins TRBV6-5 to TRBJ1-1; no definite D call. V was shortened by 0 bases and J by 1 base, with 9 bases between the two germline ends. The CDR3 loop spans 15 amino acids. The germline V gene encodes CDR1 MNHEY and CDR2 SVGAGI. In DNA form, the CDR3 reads TGTGCCAGCAGTTACTCGATCAGGCCGAACACTGAAGCTTTCTTT. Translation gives CASSYSIRPNTEAFF.